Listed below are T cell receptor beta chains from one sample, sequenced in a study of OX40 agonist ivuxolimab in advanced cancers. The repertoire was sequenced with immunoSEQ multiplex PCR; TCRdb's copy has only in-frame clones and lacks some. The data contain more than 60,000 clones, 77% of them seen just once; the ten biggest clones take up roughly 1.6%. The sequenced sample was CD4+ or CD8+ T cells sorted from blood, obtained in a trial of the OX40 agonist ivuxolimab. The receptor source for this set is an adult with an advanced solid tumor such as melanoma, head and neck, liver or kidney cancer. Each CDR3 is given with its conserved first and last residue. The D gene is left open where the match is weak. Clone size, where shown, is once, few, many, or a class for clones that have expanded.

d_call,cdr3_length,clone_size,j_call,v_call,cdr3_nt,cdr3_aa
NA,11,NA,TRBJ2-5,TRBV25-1,TGTGCCAGCAGTGAGGGAGAGACCCAGTACTTC,CASSEGETQYF
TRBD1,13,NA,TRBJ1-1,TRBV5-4,TGTGCCAGCAGCTTGGACAGGGGGGGTGAAGCTTTCTTT,CASSLDRGGEAFF
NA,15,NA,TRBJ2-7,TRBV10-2,TGCGCCAGCCGTGACCCGGCGGGGGCGACCTACGAGCAGTACTTC,CASRDPAGATYEQYF
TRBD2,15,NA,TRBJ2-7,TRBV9,TGTGCCAGCAGCGTAAGCGGGGAGAGGGGCTACGAGCAGTACTTC,CASSVSGERGYEQYF
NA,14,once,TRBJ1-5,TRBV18,TGTGCCAGCTCACCGAGTGATAGCAATCAGCCCCAGCATTTT,CASSPSDSNQPQHF
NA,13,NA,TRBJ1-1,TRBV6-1,TGTGCCAGCAGTCGCAGAGATAACACTGAAGCTTTCTTT,CASSRRDNTEAFF
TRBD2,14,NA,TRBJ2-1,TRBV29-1,TGCAGCGTTAATAGCGGGTCTTGGGACAATGAGCAGTTCTTC,CSVNSGSWDNEQFF
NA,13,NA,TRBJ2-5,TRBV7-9,TGTGCCAGCAGCTCCAACGTACAAGAGACCCAGTACTTC,CASSSNVQETQYF
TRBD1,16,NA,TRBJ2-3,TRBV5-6,TGTGCCAGCAGCTTCGACCCGGGACAGGGTACAGATACGCAGTATTTT,CASSFDPGQGTDTQYF
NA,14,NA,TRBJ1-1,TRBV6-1,TGTGCCAGCAGCCCGCAGGGTTCGGGAACTGAAGCTTTCTTT,CASSPQGSGTEAFF
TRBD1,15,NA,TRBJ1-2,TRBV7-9,TGTGCCAGCAGCTTCGCCATGGGACAGCTCTATGGCTACACCTTC,CASSFAMGQLYGYTF
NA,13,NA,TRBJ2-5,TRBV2,TGTGCCAGCAGTCGGTGGCTTCAAGAGACCCAGTACTTC,CASSRWLQETQYF
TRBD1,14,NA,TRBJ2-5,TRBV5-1,TGCGCCAGCAGCTTACAGGGGGCCCAAGAGACCCAGTACTTC,CASSLQGAQETQYF
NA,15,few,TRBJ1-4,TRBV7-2,TGTGCCAGCAGCTTAGAGGTGGATACCAGAGATCGACTGTTTTTT,CASSLEVDTRDRLFF
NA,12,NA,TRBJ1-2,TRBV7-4,TGTGCCAGCAGCTTAAGGGTGCGCGGCTACACCTTC,CASSLRVRGYTF
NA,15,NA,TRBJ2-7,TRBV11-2,TGTGCCAGCAGCTTGGGGGGGGCCGGTTTTATAGAGCAGTACTTC,CASSLGGAGFIEQYF
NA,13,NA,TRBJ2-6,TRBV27,TGTGCCAGCAGTTTGGCTGGGGCCAACGTCCTGACTTTC,CASSLAGANVLTF
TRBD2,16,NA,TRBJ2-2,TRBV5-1,TGCGCCAGCAGCTTGATGGGACTAGCGGAAACCGGGGAGCTGTTTTTT,CASSLMGLAETGELFF
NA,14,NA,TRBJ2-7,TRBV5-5,TGTGCCAGCAGCTTGATAACTAGCTCTGGCGAGCAGTACTTC,CASSLITSSGEQYF
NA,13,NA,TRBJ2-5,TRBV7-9,TGTGCCAGCAGCTTAGTTGGCCAAGAGGCCCAGTACTTC,CASSLVGQEAQYF
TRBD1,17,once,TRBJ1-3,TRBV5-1,TGCGCCAGCAGCACGGGACAGGCGACAAGCTCTGGAAACACCATATATTTT,CASSTGQATSSGNTIYF
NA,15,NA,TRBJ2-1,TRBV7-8,TGTGCCAGCAGCTTAAGTCGGGGGGCTTACAATGAGCAGTTCTTC,CASSLSRGAYNEQFF